This TCR beta chain was observed in a study of cytomegalovirus exposure and HLA in healthy donors (TCRdb year 2017). Study-wide context: An earlier analysis of a few hundred of the donors reported 276 Gb of sequence data and roughly 120 million unique TCR beta sequences obtained from some 170 million T cells. Around 320 gigabases of sequencing data and 80 million or so unique TCR sequences were included in an early release covering under 650 HLA-typed donors. Of the roughly 390 genotyped donors, around 81% fell in the genetic ancestry cluster associated with self-reported Caucasian donors. The study aimed to test whether cataloging public T cell receptors could reveal signatures of past pathogen exposure. The study profiled the T cell repertoires of hundreds of subjects by immunosequencing and related them to cytomegalovirus serostatus. In addition to the first cohort of 650 to 800 subjects, a separate validation cohort of 120 different subjects was used. High-throughput TCR immunosequencing, statistical association of individual TCRs with disease status, and machine learning were combined to predict cytomegalovirus infection status. To study patterns of TCR occurrence, a later analysis re-analyzed previously published TCR beta repertoires from 666 donors and added high-resolution HLA genotyping. Rather than drawing on any new phenotypic data, the later analysis identified candidate immune exposures from TCR beta sequences and the way those sequences occurred across donors. To decide whether each TCR beta V gene segment behaved as functional or pseudogenic, an earlier analysis of approximately 600 of the donors relied on high-throughput TCR beta sequencing. Alongside the repertoire data, information on donor age, sex, ethnicity and CMV serostatus was compiled. Genome-wide SNP genotypes for about 65% of the roughly 700 donors were used in a later genetic analysis, which treated that subset as a discovery cohort. All discovery cohort repertoires had been generated using a single sequencing platform. Class I and class II HLA loci were covered by the typing at four-digit resolution. The number of typed donors differed by locus: about 620-640 for A, B, C, DRB1 and DQB1; approximately 520 for DQA1; 606 for DPA1; and roughly 490 for DPB1. Four or five DR-DQ haplotypes were treated as single units for association and clustering because of strong linkage in the cohort. On average, roughly 250,000 unique TCR beta nucleotide sequences were sequenced per donor among fewer than 500 genotyped donors of the cohort, with roughly 20% of those sequences being non-productive.

The library was built by means of the immunoSEQ multiplex PCR assay. For the multiplex PCR, a mixture combining 60 forward primers for TCR Vbeta segments and 13 reverse primers for TCR Jbeta segments was used. Amplification of the CDR3 region of rearranged TCR beta genes was performed with a multiplex PCR assay on genomic DNA. The Illumina HiSeq System was used to sequence the amplified TCR beta libraries as 87-base-pair reads. The paper's data handling went like this. In a later analysis, tens of millions of unique TCR beta chains were counted across the 500 to 850 repertoires, and roughly 11 million of these chains were shared by at least two donors. A nearest-neighbor algorithm error-corrected the raw reads and collapsed the reads into unique sequences, merging closely related sequences to remove PCR and sequencing errors. CDR3 sequences were aligned to IMGT reference sequences to assign V, D and J gene segments. For a sequence to be retained, a match of at least six nucleotides was required to both a V gene segment and a J gene segment. Rearrangements were called productive when the CDR3 lacked stop codons and stayed in frame with V and J; all others were non-productive. Following IMGT convention, CDR3 was defined as the stretch from the second conserved V-encoded cysteine to the conserved J-encoded phenylalanine. The earlier analysis of some 550 of the donors excluded any sequence lacking an unambiguous match to a single V gene segment. An earlier analysis of fewer than 750 of the donors called V segments functional above 56.7% productive rearrangements and segregating when the between-donor standard deviation exceeded 5%. A statistical classification framework was built for diagnosing cytomegalovirus status from the catalog of TCR beta chain sequences. A later analysis assigned V and J genes by comparing TCR nucleotide sequences with IMGT/GENE-DB human TR gene sequences. Using the TCRdist pipeline, a later analysis assigned CDR3 sequences along with most-parsimonious VDJ recombination scenarios. In a later analysis, each TCR beta chain was defined by its CDR3 amino acid sequence together with its V-gene family, and reads lacking a unique V-gene family were excluded. In a later analysis, 500 to 650 highly shared, low-generation-probability nucleotide sequences were removed to address suspected cross-contamination and a sequencing artifact. A later analysis calculated a clonal expansion index for each public chain from normalized within-repertoire ranks of inferred template counts. Generation probabilities in a later analysis came from a VDJ recombination model fitted to out-of-frame rearrangements, and those results were checked against IGoR. In a later analysis, hypergeometric tests were used to score TCR-TCR, TCR-HLA and TCR-CMV co-occurrence, with a repertoire-size bias correction applied to TCR pairs. False discovery rates were estimated in a later analysis by permuting HLA or CMV assignments 20 times. A later analysis grouped co-occurring TCRs with DBSCAN, adding TCRdist sequence similarity when clustering within HLA-allele-positive subsets. Co-occurrence clustering excluded repertoires with fewer than 30,000 or more than 120,000 public chains, plus five with anomalous nucleotide sharing. TCRdb took over this immuneACCESS table, retaining in-frame rearrangements with V and J assigned. Such tables are incomplete; in checked studies, under half of the missing clones stem from an unresolved V gene, and the remainder is unexplained. From that table come the V and J calls and clone size; the DNA was used to work out D and trimming. The sample profile shows 150,000 to 200,000 clones; about 80% of them were found once. Of the sample, approximately 1.5% falls within the top ten clones.

Comment on this clone: Its antigen has not been determined. The record has no base qualities; no much larger clone is one base away.

V and J are truncated by 0 bases and 5 bases respectively, leaving an intervening sequence of 7 bases. Taken from cysteine to phenylalanine, the CDR3 has 13 residues. CDR3 DNA only is kept here, 39 bases in frame from base 1. CDR1 is given as SGHVS and CDR2 as FNYEAQ, both from the germline V gene. In total, about 650 healthy bone marrow donors made up the cohort. All cohort members were sampled while nominally healthy, although unrecorded immune exposures were likely present. The donor tested CMV seropositive, placing the donor among the 289 seropositive members of the cohort. A peripheral blood sample was provided by each donor, and peripheral blood mononuclear cells were used for TCR beta sequencing. Genomic DNA was extracted from the blood cell samples with the Qiagen DNeasy Blood Extraction Kit. General conclusions and limits of the study: In vitro tests confirmed that a few of the cytomegalovirus-associated TCR beta chains recognize cytomegalovirus antigens. Presence/absence analyses assumed roughly uniform sequencing depth across donors, an assumption that may not hold. It was suggested by the authors that the approach could potentially be generalized to other disease states and immunological phenotypes. A further reported finding was that TCR beta sequences accurately predicted the HLA-A and HLA-B alleles for most subjects in the first cohort. The study gave a list of roughly 150 TCR beta chains associated with cytomegalovirus. In a later analysis, HLA-associated TCR beta chains showed more clonal expansion and lower generation probabilities than non-associated chains that were equally common. In a later genetic analysis, a missense DCLRE1C variant was associated with V-gene and J-gene trimming of TCR beta chains, and the association was replicated in an independent cohort. Specific HLA alleles were associated with over 15,000 TCR beta sequences at a false discovery rate of 0.05 in a later analysis. The classifier was reported to diagnose cytomegalovirus status with high specificity and sensitivity in both the original cohort and the validation cohort. The earlier analysis of nearly 600 of the donors excluded roughly 17 rarely observed V segments, including chromosome 9 orphons, because counts were too low. The cohort was sequenced for TCR beta chains only, and without alpha or paired-chain data the features that could be detected were limited. Assigning TCR associations to individual alleles was difficult when HLA alleles, especially DR and DQ, strongly co-occurred. Most TCR sequences were seen in very few donors, while some public TCRs were found in many individuals. Compared with the roughly 700-donor mean, donors in an Asian-associated ancestry cluster had fewer N-insertions in productive TCRs, according to a later genetic analysis. For the cohort, immune exposure information was limited to CMV serostatus. In an earlier analysis of a few hundred of the donors, most TCR beta V segments were observed in productive rearrangements about 87% or about 30% of the time, broadly matching IMGT annotations. A cluster of highly shared sequence variants was judged likely to represent a technical artifact of the sequencing pipeline. In a later analysis, TCR association rates were found to vary across HLA loci, with the most associated TCRs seen for DRB1 alleles and the fewest for HLA-C alleles. Some IMGT-functional V segments, including TRBV6-2 and TRBV6-3, could not be told apart with the 87-base-pair reads, so those segments were excluded. Several of the top co-occurrence clusters appeared to be linked to parvovirus B19, influenza, CMV and Epstein-Barr virus, according to a later analysis. Because HLA typing was unavailable for some donors at each locus, only the typed subset was used in association tests. Correlated functional status among segregating V segments might reflect linkage disequilibrium, but an unknown experimental factor could not be ruled out. In a later analysis, most CMV-associated TCR beta chains were found to appear HLA-restricted, with HLA associations seemingly driven largely by CMV exposure.

Sequencing used PBMCs. The sequence was obtained from a girl between 10 and 17 years old in good health and CMV-seropositive. Here the chain combines TRBV7-6 and TRBJ1-1; TRBD1 might be the D gene, on 5 matching bases. The sequenced DNA: TGTGCCAGCAGCTTAGCGGAGGGGACTGAAGCTTTCTTT. Its amino acids are CASSLAEGTEAFF.